This TCR beta chain came from a study of TIL therapy for anti-PD-1-resistant metastatic lung cancer. Study overall: Half of patients were current or former smokers.

Time point noted: pre-treatment sample, taken before nivolumab and TIL therapy. Adults with stage 4 NSCLC were enrolled in a phase I trial. Whole-study results and caveats: The cohort had more treatment-naive, never-smoker and oncogene-addicted patients than typical. The baseline peripheral repertoire was partially replaced by infused TIL clonotypes that later decayed.

Sequencing used immunoSEQ v3. The repertoire was sequenced with immunoSEQ multiplex PCR; TCRdb's copy has only in-frame clones and lacks some. Here the sample spans 40,000 to 60,000 clones, around 79% being singletons. Germline values: CDR1 MDHEN, CDR2 SYDVKM. V was clipped by 4 bases and J by 6 bases; unmatched bases: 5. The CDR3 totals 14 residues. With respect to this clone: Antigen: not known.

The sample was blood, taken at baseline. The sequence came from a woman aged 25-85 years with non-small cell lung cancer. The V gene is TRBV28, the J gene TRBJ1-2, with TRBD1 matching 10 bases. This CDR3 is CASSSGQGMDGYTF. The CDR3 DNA reads as TGTGCCAGCAGTTCGGGACAGGGGATGGATGGCTACACCTTC.